A single sample gave rise to the 19 T cell receptor beta chains below, sequenced in a study of T cell clones after liver transplantation. Libraries were prepared by immunoSEQ multiplex PCR; TCRdb keeps only in-frame clonotypes and omits some of them. Counted here are some 70,000 clones, 80% occurring once; the ten biggest clones make up about 0.64%. The sample consisted of CD4+ T cells from blood, taken before liver transplant. Receptor source: a human donor who received a liver transplant.

V is TRBV5-6 and J is TRBJ2-7; no reliable D call. Germline assignment: CDR1 SGHDT and CDR2 YYEEEE. This CDR3 has 13 amino acids. V was clipped by 0 bases and J by 6 bases, with 10 bases between them. CDR3: CASSLGSAGEQYF. For the CDR3, the DNA is TGTGCCAGCAGCTTGGGGTCCGCCGGCGAGCAGTACTTC.

The chain carries TRBV10-3 and TRBJ2-7; TRBD1 matches 8 bases. The junction had 10 bases not matched to a gene; V was cut back by 0 bases and J by 6 bases. The CDR3 contains 16 residues. The germline CDR1 and CDR2 sequences are ENHRY and SYGVKD. The CDR3 here is CAISESIGQGFREQYF. For the CDR3, the DNA is TGTGCCATCAGTGAGTCGATCGGACAGGGTTTTCGCGAGCAGTACTTC.

This clone has just one count. The V gene is TRBV7-9, the J gene TRBJ2-7; 8 bases match TRBD1. Trimming cost V 4 bases and J 3 bases; bases outside gene matches: 8. This CDR3 spans 15 amino acids. The germline CDR1 and CDR2 sequences are SEHNR and FQNEAQ (reference sequence). CDR3 in amino acids: CASSSLGQGNYEQYF. The CDR3 coding sequence is TGTGCCAGCAGCTCCCTCGGACAGGGAAACTACGAGCAGTACTTC.

This chain connects TRBV28 to TRBJ1-4; tentative D call: TRBD1 (6 bases). CDR3 length: 14 residues. Per germline, CDR1 MDHEN and CDR2 SYDVKM. V dropped 4 bases and J dropped 7 bases, with 13 bases sitting between them. CDR3 region: CASSSTGLSEKLFF. In nucleotides, the CDR3 is TGTGCCAGCAGTTCGACAGGTTTGAGTGAAAAACTGTTTTTT.

In this sample, this clone turned up many times. The chain carries TRBV7-9 and TRBJ2-1, with 14 bases that match TRBD2. V lost 5 bases and J lost 8; bases outside the gene matches: 8. Germline CDR1 reads SEHNR; CDR2 reads FQNEAQ (reference sequence). The CDR3 has 16 amino acids. The CDR3 sequence: CASSLGLAGGGDEQFF. The CDR3, as DNA: TGTGCCAGCAGCCTCGGACTAGCGGGAGGCGGAGATGAGCAGTTCTTC.

The rearrangement joins TRBV28 to TRBJ1-1, with D hard to call. V lost 4 bases to trimming and J lost 7 bases, with 7 bases between them. Germline V gives CDR1 MDHEN, CDR2 SYDVKM. This CDR3 spans 11 amino acids. The CDR3 loop reads CASSSGLEAFF. In DNA form, the CDR3 reads TGTGCCAGCAGTTCCGGGCTTGAAGCTTTCTTT.

The chain combines TRBV28 with TRBJ1-1, with a possible D match to TRBD1 (5 bases). The CDR3 length is 16 residues. The V gene's germline CDR1 is MDHEN and CDR2 SYDVKM. V gave up 4 bases and J gave up 1 base, with 16 bases separating them. CDR3 bases: TGTGCCAGCAGTTGGGGAACGGGGGGGTGGAACACTGAAGCTTTCTTT. Translation gives CASSWGTGGWNTEAFF. Together with reference TRBV28 and TRBJ1-1, the CDR3 gives the full variable domain: DVKVTQSSRYLVKRTGEKVFLECVQDMDHENMFWYRQDPGLGLRLIYFSYDVKMKEKGDIPEGYSVSREKKERFSLILESASTNQTSMYLCASSWGTGGWNTEAFFGQGTRLTVV.

V usage is TRBV6-1 and J usage is TRBJ1-1; perhaps TRBD1 as D (5 bases). With 3 bases removed from V and 2 bases from J, the gap between germline ends came to 10 bases. The CDR3 extends over 14 amino acids. Germline CDR1 and CDR2: MNHNS and SASEGT. The CDR3 nucleotides are TGTGCCAGCAGTGAGCAGGGACGAAACACTGAAGCTTTCTTT. It is translated as CASSEQGRNTEAFF.

This chain joins TRBV6-9 and TRBJ2-4; TRBD1 matches 7 bases. CDR3 length: 15 amino acids. Germline V lookup: CDR1 MNHGY, CDR2 SVAAGI. Trimming cost V 8 bases and J 7 bases; bases outside gene matches: 14. The CDR3 DNA is TGTGCCAGCGCTCCCTCGACAGGGAGAGAGAACATTCAGTACTTC. It translates to CASAPSTGRENIQYF.

This clone has a single count. The chain combines TRBV4-3 with TRBJ2-7; possibly TRBD1 for D (5 bases). Germline V lookup: CDR1 LGHNA, CDR2 YSLEER. V lost 0 bases and J 2 bases, leaving 8 bases between the germline ends. The CDR3 consists of 14 residues. The CDR3 region has the DNA TGCGCCAGCAGCCAAGACCGACAGACCTACGAGCAGTACTTC. Amino acid sequence: CASSQDRQTYEQYF.

The V call is TRBV9, the J call TRBJ1-3; 7 bases match TRBD1. The CDR3 spans 15 residues. V dropped 4 bases and J dropped 0; count of bases not matched to a gene: 4. CDR1 is SGDLS, CDR2 YYNGEE, per germline. The DNA of the CDR3 is TGTGCCAGCAGCATCCGGGACAGCTCTGGAAACACCATATATTTT. It codes for CASSIRDSSGNTIYF. Full variable domain (rest looked up from reference TRBV9 and TRBJ1-3): DSGVTQTPKHLITATGQRVTLRCSPRSGDLSVYWYQQSLDQGLQFLIQYYNGEERAKGNILERFSAQQFPDLHSELNLSSLELGDSALYFCASSIRDSSGNTIYFGEGSWLTVV.

This clone occurred a few times. The chain combines TRBV7-2 with TRBJ1-3; D may be TRBD1 (5 bases). The CDR3 consists of 15 residues. From germline, CDR1 is SGHTA and CDR2 FQGNSA. Trimming took 5 bases from V and 0 from J, leaving 11 bases between them. CDR3 in amino acids: CASSPGHSSGNTIYF. DNA of the CDR3: TGTGCCAGCAGCCCAGGACACAGCTCTGGAAACACCATATATTTT.

The chain employs TRBV28 and TRBJ2-1; TRBD2 aligns across 9 bases. The germline V gene encodes CDR1 MDHEN and CDR2 SYDVKM. The CDR3 runs to 14 residues. The V and J ends lost 5 bases and 7 bases, in that order; junction bases with no gene match: 6. The CDR3 reads CASSPAGGSNEQFF. CDR3 coding DNA: TGTGCCAGCAGTCCAGCGGGAGGTTCTAATGAGCAGTTCTTC.

CDR3 sequence reads: CASSTDATGELFF. In DNA, the CDR3 is TGTGCCAGCAGCACGGATGCCACCGGGGAGCTGTTTTTT. The chain combines TRBV5-4 with TRBJ2-2; D remains unclear. The V end was cut by 4 bases, the J end by 4 bases, with 8 bases between. CDR1 is SGHNT, CDR2 YYREEE, per germline (reference sequence). This CDR3 is 13 amino acids long.

The rearrangement joins TRBV5-1 to TRBJ1-4; D perhaps matches TRBD1 (5 bases). Between the trimmed V and J ends, which lost 1 base and 2 bases, there was a span of 9 bases. Germline lookup yields CDR1 SGHRS and CDR2 YFSETQ. The CDR3 spans 15 residues. The CDR3 here is CASSLQGVTNEKLFF. The CDR3 DNA is TGCGCCAGCAGCTTGCAGGGCGTCACTAATGAAAAACTGTTTTTT.

The chain combines TRBV5-1 with TRBJ1-4; D is unclear. Germline lookup yields CDR1 SGHRS and CDR2 YFSETQ. Trimming took 2 bases from V and 8 from J, leaving 19 bases between them. This CDR3 is built from 16 residues. CDR3 region: CASSFLMEAPSEKLFF. In DNA, the CDR3 is TGCGCCAGCAGCTTTCTAATGGAGGCACCCTCCGAAAAACTGTTTTTT.

V and J are TRBV14 and TRBJ1-2; D perhaps matches TRBD1 (6 bases). Trimming cost V 1 base and J 7 bases, with 19 bases left between them. CDR1 is SGHDN, CDR2 FVKESK, per germline. This CDR3 is 16 amino acids long. In DNA form, the CDR3 reads TGTGCCAGCAGCCAAGGGACCTCAGGGGCCATCCGTGGCTACACCTTC. Protein sequence: CASSQGTSGAIRGYTF. Full variable domain (missing parts from reference TRBV14 and TRBJ1-2): EAGVTQFPSHSVIEKGQTVTLRCDPISGHDNLYWYRRVMGKEIKFLLHFVKESKQDESGMPNNRFLAERTGGTYSTLKVQPAELEDSGVYFCASSQGTSGAIRGYTFGSGTRLTVV.

The gene calls are TRBV7-2 and TRBJ1-2; tentatively, D is TRBD1 (6 bases). The germline V and J ends were trimmed by 5 bases and 5 bases, with 15 bases remaining between them. Germline V gives CDR1 SGHTA, CDR2 FQGNSA. The CDR3 has 14 residues. The CDR3 is CASSLFLQGYGYTF. CDR3 DNA sequence: TGTGCCAGCAGCCTTTTCCTACAGGGATATGGCTACACCTTC.

The V call is TRBV27, the J call TRBJ1-1; perhaps TRBD1 as D (5 bases). Germline loops: CDR1 MNHEY, CDR2 SMNVEV (reference sequence). The CDR3 is 15 residues long. Trimming removed 1 base from V and 1 base from J, with 10 bases in between. The CDR3 nucleotides are TGTGCCAGCAGTTTATATATGAGGGGGAACACTGAAGCTTTCTTT. Translating gives CASSLYMRGNTEAFF.